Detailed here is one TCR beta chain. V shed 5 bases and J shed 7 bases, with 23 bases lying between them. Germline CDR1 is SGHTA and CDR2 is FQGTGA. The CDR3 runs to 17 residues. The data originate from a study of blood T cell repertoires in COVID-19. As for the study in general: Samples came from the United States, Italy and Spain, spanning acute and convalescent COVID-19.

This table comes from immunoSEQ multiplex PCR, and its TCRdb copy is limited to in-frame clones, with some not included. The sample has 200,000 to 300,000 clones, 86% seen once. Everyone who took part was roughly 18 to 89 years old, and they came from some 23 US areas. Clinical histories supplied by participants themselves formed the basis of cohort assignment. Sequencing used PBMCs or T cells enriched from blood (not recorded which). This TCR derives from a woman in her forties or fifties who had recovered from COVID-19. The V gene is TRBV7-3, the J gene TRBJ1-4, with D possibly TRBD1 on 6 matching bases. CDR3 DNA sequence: TGTGCCAGCAGCACAGAGGGTTGGGGCAGGGGCCCTGAAAAACTGTTTTTT. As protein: CASSTEGWGRGPEKLFF.